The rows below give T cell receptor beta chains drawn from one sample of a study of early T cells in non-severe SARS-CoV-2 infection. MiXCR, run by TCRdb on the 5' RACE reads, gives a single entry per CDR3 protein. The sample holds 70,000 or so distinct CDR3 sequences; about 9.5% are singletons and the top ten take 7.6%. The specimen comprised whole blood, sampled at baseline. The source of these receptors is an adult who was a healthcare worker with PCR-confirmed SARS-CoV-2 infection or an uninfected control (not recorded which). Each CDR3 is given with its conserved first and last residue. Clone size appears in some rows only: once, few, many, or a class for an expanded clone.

CDR3: CASSSTGTDTQYF
size: NA
J: TRBJ2-3
V: TRBV7-3

CDR3: CASSKLRRGPTNVSTDTQYF
size: NA
J: TRBJ2-3
V: TRBV21-1

CDR3: CASSVDRGEAFF
size: NA
J: TRBJ1-1
V: TRBV9

CDR3: CASSVGTGVSGTEAFF
size: few
J: TRBJ1-1
V: TRBV9

CDR3: CASRTGTGVTDTQYF
size: few
J: TRBJ2-3
V: TRBV12-3/TRBV12-4

CDR3: CASSSDGAQYF
size: few
J: TRBJ2-5
V: TRBV5-1

CDR3: CSARRQGGIYEQYF
size: few
J: TRBJ2-7
V: TRBV20-1

CDR3: CASSHRQGVNTEAFF
size: NA
J: TRBJ1-1
V: TRBV4-3

CDR3: CASSLTGATKTQYF
size: medium-sized
J: TRBJ2-5
V: TRBV12-3/TRBV12-4

CDR3: CASSLVGGRTDTQYF
size: NA
J: TRBJ2-3
V: TRBV5-1

CDR3: CAWDRVTDTQYF
size: few
J: TRBJ2-3
V: TRBV30

CDR3: CASSPGSGTGEQYF
size: NA
J: TRBJ2-7
V: TRBV7-9

CDR3: CASSSRAGFTDTQYF
size: few
J: TRBJ2-3
V: TRBV7-3

CDR3: CSVDVGETQYF
size: NA
J: TRBJ2-5
V: TRBV29-1

CDR3: CASSSVRDWNYGYTF
size: many
J: TRBJ1-2
V: TRBV7-9

CDR3: CAISETLMNTEAFF
size: few
J: TRBJ1-1
V: TRBV10-3

CDR3: CSVSDRGPTEAFF
size: many
J: TRBJ1-1
V: TRBV29-1

CDR3: CSARRGTKAEAFF
size: NA
J: TRBJ1-1
V: TRBV29-1

CDR3: CASSILLRGNQPQHF
size: few
J: TRBJ1-5
V: TRBV19

CDR3: CASKGASSYNSPLHF
size: NA
J: TRBJ1-6
V: TRBV4-1

CDR3: CASSLGLGVYEQYF
size: few
J: TRBJ2-7
V: TRBV7-2

CDR3: CAISYGSTSSGTSTDTQYF
size: NA
J: TRBJ2-3
V: TRBV10-3

CDR3: CASSEPGINSPLHF
size: NA
J: TRBJ1-6
V: TRBV25-1

CDR3: CASSQELGSEQYF
size: few
J: TRBJ2-7
V: TRBV14

CDR3: CASSTIEQGGATEAFF
size: NA
J: TRBJ1-1
V: TRBV7-9

CDR3: CASSLAAGASSYEQYF
size: few
J: TRBJ2-7
V: TRBV5-6

CDR3: CASSRTKETQYF
size: many
J: TRBJ2-5
V: TRBV7-2

CDR3: CSASSGDKAAIYF
size: few
J: TRBJ1-3
V: TRBV20-1

CDR3: CASSSGRGEQYF
size: few
J: TRBJ2-7
V: TRBV13

CDR3: CSAGGSSYNEQFF
size: NA
J: TRBJ2-1
V: TRBV20-1

CDR3: CAWSKGQGRDGAFF
size: NA
J: TRBJ1-1
V: TRBV30

CDR3: CASSPGTNYQETQYF
size: NA
J: TRBJ2-5
V: TRBV2

CDR3: CASSQDPSSDTQYF
size: NA
J: TRBJ2-3
V: TRBV3-1

CDR3: CASSVGSGSTDTQYF
size: NA
J: TRBJ2-3
V: TRBV9

CDR3: CASSLNSGGPYEQYF
size: few
J: TRBJ2-7
V: TRBV7-3

CDR3: CASSTSGTGGSPLHF
size: NA
J: TRBJ1-6
V: TRBV12-3/TRBV12-4

CDR3: CASSQEWGSGVTDTQYF
size: few
J: TRBJ2-3
V: TRBV14

CDR3: CASSLRQANTGELFF
size: many
J: TRBJ2-2
V: TRBV19

CDR3: CASSEYRGMVTEAFF
size: many
J: TRBJ1-1
V: TRBV5-1

CDR3: CASSSPGDLGEKLFF
size: many
J: TRBJ1-4
V: TRBV5-4

CDR3: CASSQDMSPGGGSPLHF
size: NA
J: TRBJ1-6
V: TRBV4-1

CDR3: CASSLGQGADTQYF
size: many
J: TRBJ2-3
V: TRBV5-5